Listed here are 21 T cell receptor beta chains from one sample, sequenced in a study of beta chain features in type 1 diabetes. TCRB transcripts that were expressed got sequenced, as all of the isolated RNA had been reverse transcribed. Here immunoSEQ multiplex PCR was the method, and the copy in TCRdb shows in-frame clones only, minus some. The sample consists of about 470,000 clones, roughly 30% of them appearing once. Material: naive CD4+ T cells from blood. These receptors all come from a man between 18 and 29 years old in good health.

The sample holds a few counts of this clone. The chain uses TRBV5-4 and TRBJ2-7; no reliable D call. CDR1 and CDR2 from the germline V gene are SGHNT and YYREEE (reference sequence). The V and J ends lost 1 base and 1 base respectively, with 9 bases between them. The CDR3 has 14 amino acids. The CDR3 sequence is CASSLKDRSYEQYF. CDR3 coding DNA: TGTGCCAGCAGCTTGAAGGACCGATCCTACGAGCAGTACTTC.

The DNA for the CDR3 is TGTGCCAGCAGCTTAATTTCCGGGCTAGCCAAAAACATTCAGTACTTC. Protein product: CASSLISGLAKNIQYF. The chain has TRBV7-9 and TRBJ2-4; the D is unclear. The length of the CDR3 is 16 residues. Germline-derived CDR1 and CDR2 are SEHNR and FQNEAQ (reference sequence). Trimming removed 2 bases from V and 0 bases from J, with 11 bases in between.

The rearrangement links TRBV29-1 to TRBJ1-1; 8 nucleotides line up with TRBD1. The V gene's germline CDR1 is SQVTM and CDR2 ANQGSEA. This CDR3 is 12 amino acids long. V lost 5 bases, J lost 7 bases, and 6 bases stayed unmatched. The CDR3 nucleotides read TGCAGCGTTTCGGGACAGGTCGTTGAAGCTTTCTTT. Translation: CSVSGQVVEAFF.

This clone was observed a handful of times. This chain joins TRBV7-9 and TRBJ1-5; no clear D gene. This CDR3 comprises 14 residues. V gave up 4 bases and J gave up 4 bases, with 11 bases separating them. CDR1 and CDR2 (germline): SEHNR, FQNEAQ (reference sequence). The CDR3 loop is CASSYGPGNQPQHF. CDR3 coding DNA: TGTGCCAGCAGCTACGGGCCCGGGAATCAGCCCCAGCATTTT.

The J gene is TRBJ2-2, the V gene TRBV9; D not resolved. V was trimmed by 0 bases and J by 10 bases, leaving 10 bases between them. Germline assignment: CDR1 SGDLS and CDR2 YYNGEE. CDR3 length: 13 amino acids. The DNA of the CDR3 is TGTGCCAGCAGCGTAGTGGGTAGCTTGGAGCTGTTTTTT. It codes for CASSVVGSLELFF.

This clone occurred a few times. The gene calls are TRBV29-1 and TRBJ1-5; unclear D gene. Trimming stripped 6 bases from V and 5 bases from J, with 11 bases between. The CDR3 runs 12 residues. Germline CDR1 SQVTM, CDR2 ANQGSEA. The CDR3 DNA reads TGCAGCGTCATGGACTGGGATCAGCCCCAGCATTTT. As protein: CSVMDWDQPQHF.

The J gene is TRBJ2-3, the V gene TRBV7-9; 9 nucleotides line up with TRBD1. Germline trimming cut 8 bases from V and 8 bases from J; bases unmatched to any gene: 11. This CDR3 spans 14 amino acids. CDR1 and CDR2 from the germline V gene are SEHNR and FQNEAQ (reference sequence). The CDR3 spells CASLEGQGEGTQYF. The CDR3, as DNA: TGTGCCAGCTTGGAGGGACAGGGTGAAGGTACGCAGTATTTT.

This clone has more than one count but fewer than ten. Other nucleotide sequences from this sample produce the same CDR3. This chain links TRBV29-1 with TRBJ2-5, with D maybe TRBD1 (5 bases). CDR3 length: 12 residues. Trimming removed 5 bases from V and 7 bases from J, with 14 bases in between. Germline V gene lookup returns CDR1 SQVTM and CDR2 ANQGSEA. The chain's CDR3 is CSVQQAPATQYF. In nucleotides, the CDR3 is TGCAGCGTTCAACAGGCCCCGGCGACCCAGTACTTC.

This clone was counted a few times. The genes are TRBV29-1 and TRBJ1-1; D uncertain. The CDR3 covers 12 residues. The V end was cut by 7 bases, the J end by 5 bases, with 14 bases between. Germline V CDR1 and CDR2: SQVTM, ANQGSEA. The CDR3 loop is CSATEGRTEAFF. The CDR3 nucleotides read TGCAGCGCTACCGAAGGTAGGACTGAAGCTTTCTTT.

The CDR3 region is CAWTKLLNTGELFF. The CDR3 nucleotides read TGTGCCTGGACTAAACTCCTGAACACCGGGGAGCTGTTTTTT. The chain employs TRBV30 and TRBJ2-2; D is undetermined. V lost 4 bases to trimming and J lost 1 base, with 10 bases between them. Germline loops: CDR1 GTSNPN, CDR2 SVGIG (reference sequence). The CDR3 runs to 14 residues.

This clone was seen only a few times. The V call is TRBV7-9, the J call TRBJ1-1; 8 positions agree with TRBD1. This CDR3 is built from 12 residues. Germline V gene data show CDR1 as SEHNR and CDR2 as FQNEAQ (reference sequence). The V and J ends lost 11 bases and 1 base, in that order; junction bases with no gene match: 3. The CDR3 sequence: CASTGGNTEAFF. The CDR3 nucleotides read TGTGCCTCAACAGGGGGGAACACTGAAGCTTTCTTT.

This clone was detected a few times. The rearrangement joins TRBV5-6 to TRBJ2-1; TRBD1 is a possible D gene (6 bases). This CDR3 region has 16 residues. Germline values: CDR1 SGHDT, CDR2 YYEEEE. V lost 4 bases and J lost 0, with 14 bases in between. CDR3 sequence: CASSSPRGGSYNEQFF. The CDR3, as DNA: TGTGCCAGCAGCAGTCCTAGAGGGGGCTCCTACAATGAGCAGTTCTTC.

The chain uses TRBV28 and TRBJ2-7; 7 bases are shared with TRBD2. Trimming at V came to 6 bases and at J to 1 base, leaving 12 bases not matched to a gene. The CDR3 is made up of 16 amino acids. Germline loops: CDR1 MDHEN, CDR2 SYDVKM. The CDR3 reads CASSPPIAGLSYEQYF. CDR3 nucleotide sequence: TGTGCCAGCAGCCCTCCGATAGCGGGCCTATCCTACGAGCAGTACTTC.

This clone was observed a handful of times. The V and J genes are TRBV30 and TRBJ2-7, with a tentative D call TRBD2 (5 bases). The CDR3 spans 12 residues. The germline V and J ends were trimmed by 4 bases and 6 bases, with 13 bases remaining between them. Germline CDR1 reads GTSNPN; CDR2 reads SVGIG (reference sequence). CDR3 protein: CAWNEVGGEQYF. CDR3 nucleotides: TGTGCCTGGAATGAGGTCGGAGGCGAGCAGTACTTC.

J is TRBJ2-3 and V is TRBV5-4; weak D call: TRBD2 (5 bases). V shed 4 bases and J shed 6 bases, with 12 bases lying between them. CDR1 is SGHNT and CDR2 is YYREEE in the germline V gene (reference sequence). This CDR3 is 13 amino acids long. CDR3 loop: CASSATGEDTQYF. CDR3 nucleotides: TGTGCCAGCAGCGCTACTGGGGAGGATACGCAGTATTTT.

A few counts support this clone. The rearrangement joins TRBV7-9 to TRBJ2-3; unclear D gene. CDR1 and CDR2 from the germline V gene are SEHNR and FQNEAQ (reference sequence). V lost 4 bases, J lost 2 bases, and 16 bases lay in between. The CDR3 contains 16 residues. CDR3 in DNA: TGTGCCAGCAGCTCCCCCCTAACAAGAAACACAGATACGCAGTATTTT. Its translation: CASSSPLTRNTDTQYF.

The V call is TRBV29-1, the J call TRBJ2-1, with D possibly TRBD2 on 6 matching bases. Trimming pared 5 bases from V and 6 bases from J, leaving 8 bases between. Per germline, CDR1 SQVTM and CDR2 ANQGSEA. The CDR3 length is 11 residues. CDR3 region: CSVFSGNEQFF. CDR3 nucleotides: TGCAGCGTTTTTAGCGGCAATGAGCAGTTCTTC.

The rearrangement joins TRBV18 to TRBJ2-7, with 14 bases matching TRBD2. The ends lost 5 bases at V and 5 bases at J; junction bases unmatched: 5. Per the germline V gene, CDR1 is KGHSH and CDR2 is LQKENI. This CDR3 is 15 amino acids long. CDR3 sequence (DNA): TGTGCCAGCTCAGGGACTAGCGGGAGAGGCGACGAGCAGTACTTC. Its protein product is CASSGTSGRGDEQYF.

The genes are TRBV30 and TRBJ2-3; possibly TRBD2 for D (6 bases). CDR1 is GTSNPN and CDR2 is SVGIG in the germline V gene (reference sequence). The CDR3 runs 16 residues. Trimming shortened V by 2 bases and J by 6 bases, and 21 bases separated the two germline ends. CDR3 DNA: TGTGCCTGGAGTTTCATCAGCGGGTCTTCGGGGGATACGCAGTATTTT. Translation gives CAWSFISGSSGDTQYF.

The chain couples TRBV7-2 to TRBJ1-2; 7 bases align to TRBD1. J was trimmed by 8 bases and V by 1 base; bases with no gene match: 10. Germline loops: CDR1 SGHTA, CDR2 FQGNSA. This CDR3 has 15 residues. The CDR3 DNA follows: TGTGCCAGCAGCTTAGAACGAGGGGGCGCGTTCGGCTACACCTTC. Translated: CASSLERGGAFGYTF.

This clone has just a few counts. The chain recombines TRBV29-1 with TRBJ2-5, with a possible D match to TRBD2 (5 bases). Germline V gene sequence: CDR1 SQVTM, CDR2 ANQGSEA. V lost 7 bases and J 3 bases, leaving 6 bases between the germline ends. CDR3 length: 10 amino acids. CDR3: CSGGEETQYF. Here the CDR3 DNA reads TGCAGCGGGGGAGAAGAGACCCAGTACTTC.